A selection of T cell receptor beta chains follows, all from one sample in a study of control samples from healthy donors and cancer patients. Clones were sequenced by immunoSEQ multiplex PCR, and TCRdb holds only the in-frame ones, with some missing. This sample has 150,000 or so clones, with roughly 94% found just once. The sequenced sample was blood. The receptors shown here come from a man aged 35 to 55 in good health. CDR3s include the opening cysteine and the closing phenylalanine or tryptophan. Fields, in order: D gene, V gene, J gene, clone size, CDR3 DNA, CDR3 protein. A D gene is named only where the DNA matches it firmly. The size of a clone is reported for some rows only, either as once, few or many, or as a class for expanded clones.

TRBD1	TRBV19	TRBJ1-6	-	TGTGCCAGTAGTCTACAGGGGTATAATTCACCCCTCCACTTT	CASSLQGYNSPLHF
-	TRBV21-1	TRBJ1-2	once	TGTGCCAGCCCCCAGGGACGGTTATTCTACACCTTC	CASPQGRLFYTF
-	TRBV15	TRBJ1-2	-	TGTGCCACCAGCAGGATTGACAGCTCCTGGGGCTATGGCTACACCTTC	CATSRIDSSWGYGYTF
-	TRBV7-9	TRBJ2-7	once	TGTGCCAGCAGCTTAGCGGCCAGCAACGAGCAGTACTTC	CASSLAASNEQYF
-	TRBV23-1	TRBJ2-2	-	TGCGCCAGCAGCCCCCCCACAGGGACCGGGGAGCTGTTTTTT	CASSPPTGTGELFF
TRBD2	TRBV5-4	TRBJ2-5	-	TGTGCCAGCAGCTTGGGTGGGCGGGGGGTTCAAGAGACCCAGTACTTC	CASSLGGRGVQETQYF
-	TRBV7-9	TRBJ1-2	-	TGTGCCAGCAGGGGGAGAGCCGGGGATGGCTACACCTTC	CASRGRAGDGYTF
-	TRBV6-2/TRBV6-3	TRBJ2-1	-	TGTGCCAGCAGTTACTTGGGTGCCTCCTACAATGAGCAGTTCTTC	CASSYLGASYNEQFF
-	TRBV6-5	TRBJ1-1	few	TGTGCCAGCAGTTACCATCGGGGGAGCTCGAACACTGAAGCTTTCTTT	CASSYHRGSSNTEAFF
TRBD1	TRBV5-6	TRBJ1-4	-	TGTGCCAGCAGTTACAGGGGTACCGGGGAAAAACTGTTTTTT	CASSYRGTGEKLFF
TRBD1	TRBV19	TRBJ2-6	-	TGTGCCAGTAGTCAAACAGGGGCAGCCGGGGCCAACGTCCTGACTTTC	CASSQTGAAGANVLTF
TRBD1	TRBV19	TRBJ1-4	-	TGTGCCAGTAGTGGACAGAAGACAGGGGGCAGGAATGAAAAACTGTTTTTT	CASSGQKTGGRNEKLFF
TRBD1	TRBV5-1	TRBJ1-4	-	TGCGCCAGCGGAATAGGGACAGAAACTAATGAAAAACTGTTTTTT	CASGIGTETNEKLFF
TRBD2	TRBV7-6	TRBJ2-2	-	TGTGCCAGCAGCTTATCAGCGAGCGGGGGCACCGGGGAGCTGTTTTTT	CASSLSASGGTGELFF
-	TRBV2	TRBJ1-2	-	TGTGCCAGCAGTGCGGGACATAACTATGGCTACACCTTC	CASSAGHNYGYTF
TRBD1	TRBV4-1	TRBJ1-2	-	TGCGCCAGCAGCCAAGATAACAGGGGCGGCTACACCTTC	CASSQDNRGGYTF
-	TRBV5-1	TRBJ1-5	-	TGCGCCAGCCGCAGGACAGCGGGGGGGGATCAGCCCCAGCATTTT	CASRRTAGGDQPQHF
-	TRBV19	TRBJ1-4	-	TGTGCCAGTAGTATATCAGGCCCGCAAAAAAGGGAAAAACTGTTTTTT	CASSISGPQKREKLFF
TRBD2	TRBV11-3	TRBJ2-7	once	TGTGCCAGCAGCCTAGCGGGGGGCCCCTACTACGAGCAGTACTTC	CASSLAGGPYYEQYF
TRBD2	TRBV4-1	TRBJ2-3	-	TGCGCCAGCAGCCAAGAGTGGTCTAGCGGGGTTATCACAGATACGCAGTATTTT	CASSQEWSSGVITDTQYF
-	TRBV10-3	TRBJ1-4	-	TGTGCCATCAGTGGAGAGGTTGGTGAAAAACTGTTTTTT	CAISGEVGEKLFF
-	TRBV5-5	TRBJ1-3	-	TGTGCCAGCAGCTTGGAGGGACGCTCCTCTGGAAACACCATATATTTT	CASSLEGRSSGNTIYF
-	TRBV19	TRBJ1-3	-	TGTGCCACCTCGATGGGGGGGTTTGGAAACACCATATATTTT	CATSMGGFGNTIYF
TRBD2	TRBV9	TRBJ2-5	-	TGTGCCAGCAGCGCCGGGACTAGCGGGGAAGAGACCCAGTACTTC	CASSAGTSGEETQYF
TRBD1	TRBV9	TRBJ2-3	-	TGTGCCAGCAGCCGACAGGGGGGCCTGGCAGATACGCAGTATTTT	CASSRQGGLADTQYF
-	TRBV19	TRBJ1-4	-	TGTGCCAGTAGTAACGGCTGGAAACTGTTTTTT	CASSNGWKLFF
-	TRBV6-2/TRBV6-3	TRBJ2-2	once	TGTGCCAGCAGTTACGGATGGCTAGCAAACACCGGGGAGCTGTTTTTT	CASSYGWLANTGELFF
TRBD1	TRBV6-6	TRBJ1-1	-	TGTGCCAGCGTCCGATCGGGACAGTCCCCTGGGGCTTTCTTT	CASVRSGQSPGAFF
TRBD1	TRBV3-1/TRBV3-2	TRBJ1-1	-	TGTGCCAGCAGCCAAGCCCGGCCGAGTGGGACAGGGGGCGGAGGTTCAAGGGCTGAAGCTTTCTTT	CASSQARPSGTGGGGSRAEAFF
-	TRBV19	TRBJ1-5	once	TGTGCCAGTAGTCGGAGGGGAGCCAACCAGCCCCAGCATTTT	CASSRRGANQPQHF
TRBD2	TRBV15	TRBJ2-7	once	TGTGCCACCAGCGTACGGGGGGGTCTGGCCTACGAGCAGTACTTC	CATSVRGGLAYEQYF
TRBD2	TRBV6-5	TRBJ2-7	-	TGTGCCAGCAGCTCTGGCGGGGGTCTGTACGAGCAGTACTTC	CASSSGGGLYEQYF
TRBD1	TRBV24-1	TRBJ1-2	once	TGTGCCACCAGTGACCACGCGACAGGGAATGGCTACACCTTC	CATSDHATGNGYTF
-	TRBV10-3	TRBJ1-1	-	TGTGCCATCAGTGAGATGGTCACGAACACTGAAGCTTTCTTT	CAISEMVTNTEAFF
-	TRBV7-9	TRBJ2-7	-	TGTGCCAGCAGCTTGGACAGCCTTAAGGAGTACTTC	CASSLDSLKEYF
TRBD1	TRBV6-5	TRBJ1-4	-	TGTGCCAGCATCCAAGGGACAGCTAATGAAAAACTGTTTTTT	CASIQGTANEKLFF
-	TRBV12-1	TRBJ1-5	-	TGTGCCAGCAGTCAACCCCCGGGACACCAGGGGGATCAGCCCCAGCATTTT	CASSQPPGHQGDQPQHF
-	TRBV19	TRBJ1-6	once	TGTGCCAGTAGTATTCCGGGGAGAAGCCACTATAATTCACCCCTCCACTTT	CASSIPGRSHYNSPLHF
-	TRBV21-1	TRBJ2-1	once	TGTGCCAGCAGCAAAGTGGGGGGATTACTAAGATTACCCTACAATGAGCAGTTCTTC	CASSKVGGLLRLPYNEQFF
-	TRBV9	TRBJ1-1	-	TGTGCCAGCAGCGTAGGCAGCATGAACACTGAAGCTTTCTTT	CASSVGSMNTEAFF
-	TRBV30	TRBJ1-3	-	TGTGCCTGGACTGAACCGGGACGGCACTCTGGAAACACCATATATTTT	CAWTEPGRHSGNTIYF
-	TRBV7-9	TRBJ2-1	-	TGTGCCAGCAGCATACAAGTCCTAAATGAGCAGTTCTTC	CASSIQVLNEQFF
-	TRBV5-1	TRBJ2-7	-	TGCGCCAGCAGCTTGAATTTAGGGGCGGGTTTTTACGAGCAGTACTTC	CASSLNLGAGFYEQYF
-	TRBV7-2	TRBJ2-7	-	TGTGCCAGCAGCGACCCCTGGGCGGCCCTCTCCTACGAGCAGTACTTC	CASSDPWAALSYEQYF
TRBD2	TRBV3-1/TRBV3-2	TRBJ2-1	-	TGTGCCAGCAGCCAACTCGGGGGGGCCCATTTCAATGAGCAGTTCTTC	CASSQLGGAHFNEQFF
TRBD1	TRBV7-2	TRBJ2-4	-	TGTGCCAGCAGCTTTGAGGCAGGGGGTCTTGAAAACATTCAGTACTTC	CASSFEAGGLENIQYF
-	TRBV28	TRBJ1-6	-	TGTGCCAGCAGTTTGGGTACGGCCTATAATTCACCCCTCCACTTT	CASSLGTAYNSPLHF
-	TRBV18	TRBJ1-5	-	TGTGCCAGCTCACAAGATCGGGGGTCCGATAGCAATCAGCCCCAGCATTTT	CASSQDRGSDSNQPQHF
-	TRBV3-1/TRBV3-2	TRBJ1-1	-	TGTGCCAGCAGCCACCGACCCTCTTTGAACACTGAAGCTTTCTTT	CASSHRPSLNTEAFF
-	TRBV7-2	TRBJ2-7	-	TGTGCCAGCAGCTTAGCAGGATCCTACGAGCAGTACTTC	CASSLAGSYEQYF
TRBD1	TRBV4-1	TRBJ2-7	-	TGCGCCAGCAGCCAGGGGACAGGTTGGGCCTACGAGCAGTACTTC	CASSQGTGWAYEQYF
-	TRBV28	TRBJ1-1	-	TGTGCCAGCAGTTTATTGGGGGGCCGGACTGAAGCTTTCTTT	CASSLLGGRTEAFF
-	TRBV12-5	TRBJ2-3	-	TGTGCTAGTGGTTTCGGGAAGAAGGATCCGAGACCAGATACGCAGTATTTT	CASGFGKKDPRPDTQYF
-	TRBV7-2	TRBJ2-7	-	TGTGCCAGCAGCCCTCGGACGGGAAACTCCTACGAGCAGTACTTC	CASSPRTGNSYEQYF
-	TRBV15	TRBJ1-5	-	TGTGCCACCAGCACCCGACAGGGCAATCAGCCCCAGCATTTT	CATSTRQGNQPQHF
TRBD1	TRBV14	TRBJ1-5	-	TGTGCCAACCCCCAGGGGGGCAATCAGCCCCAGCATTTT	CANPQGGNQPQHF
TRBD1	TRBV5-6	TRBJ1-6	-	TGTGCCAGCAGCACAGACAGGGGCCATAATTCACCCCTCCACTTT	CASSTDRGHNSPLHF
TRBD1	TRBV6-2/TRBV6-3	TRBJ1-1	-	TGTGCCAGCAGTTACCTCGACTGGACAGGGTGGACCACTGAAGCTTTCTTT	CASSYLDWTGWTTEAFF